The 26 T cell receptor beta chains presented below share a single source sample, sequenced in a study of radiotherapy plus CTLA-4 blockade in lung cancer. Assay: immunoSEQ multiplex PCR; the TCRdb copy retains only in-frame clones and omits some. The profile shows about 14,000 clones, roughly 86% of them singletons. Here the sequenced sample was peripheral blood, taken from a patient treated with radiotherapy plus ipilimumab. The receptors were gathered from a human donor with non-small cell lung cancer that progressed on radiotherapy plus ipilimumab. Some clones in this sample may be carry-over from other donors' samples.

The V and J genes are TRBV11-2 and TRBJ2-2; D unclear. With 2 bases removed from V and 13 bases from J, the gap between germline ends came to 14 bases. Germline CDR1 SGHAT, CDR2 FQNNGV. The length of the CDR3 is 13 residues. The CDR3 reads CASSLTSSQWLFF. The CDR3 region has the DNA TGTGCCAGCAGCTTAACATCCTCCCAGTGGCTGTTTTTT.

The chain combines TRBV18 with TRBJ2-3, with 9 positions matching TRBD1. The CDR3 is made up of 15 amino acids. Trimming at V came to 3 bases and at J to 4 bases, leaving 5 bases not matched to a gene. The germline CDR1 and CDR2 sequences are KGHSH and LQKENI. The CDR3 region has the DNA TGTGCCAGCTCACCCCCGGGACAGGGATCAGATACGCAGTATTTT. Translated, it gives CASSPPGQGSDTQYF.

The chain's CDR3 is CASSLEPQAALGYTF. CDR3 nucleotides: TGTGCCAGCAGCTTGGAACCGCAGGCCGCGTTGGGCTACACCTTC. This chain connects TRBV5-6 to TRBJ1-2; D is ambiguous. CDR1 and CDR2 from the germline V gene are SGHDT and YYEEEE. Trimming left V 0 bases short and J 8 bases short, with 17 bases between. This CDR3 has 15 amino acids.

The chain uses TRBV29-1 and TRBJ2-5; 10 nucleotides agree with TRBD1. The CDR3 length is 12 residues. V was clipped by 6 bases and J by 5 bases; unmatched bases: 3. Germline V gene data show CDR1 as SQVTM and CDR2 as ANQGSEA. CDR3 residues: CSVGQGTETQYF. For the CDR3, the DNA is TGCAGCGTGGGACAGGGGACGGAGACCCAGTACTTC. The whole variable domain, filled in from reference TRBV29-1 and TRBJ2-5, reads SAVISQKPSRDICQRGTSLTIQCQVDSQVTMMFWYRQQPGQSLTLIATANQGSEATYESGFVIDKFPISRPNLTFSTLTVSNMSPEDSSIYLCSVGQGTETQYFGPGTRLLVL.

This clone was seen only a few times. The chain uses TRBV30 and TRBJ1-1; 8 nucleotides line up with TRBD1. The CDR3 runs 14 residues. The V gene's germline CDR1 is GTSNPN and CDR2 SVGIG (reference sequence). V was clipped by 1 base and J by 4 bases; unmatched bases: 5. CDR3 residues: CAWSAGQGSTEAFF. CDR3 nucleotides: TGTGCCTGGAGTGCCGGACAGGGTAGCACTGAAGCTTTCTTT.

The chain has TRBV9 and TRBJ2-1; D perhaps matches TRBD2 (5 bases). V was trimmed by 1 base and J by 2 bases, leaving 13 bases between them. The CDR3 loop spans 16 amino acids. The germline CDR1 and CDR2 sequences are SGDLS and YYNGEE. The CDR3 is CASSVRTHPPYNEQFF. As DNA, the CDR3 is TGTGCCAGCAGCGTAAGGACTCACCCTCCCTACAATGAGCAGTTCTTC.

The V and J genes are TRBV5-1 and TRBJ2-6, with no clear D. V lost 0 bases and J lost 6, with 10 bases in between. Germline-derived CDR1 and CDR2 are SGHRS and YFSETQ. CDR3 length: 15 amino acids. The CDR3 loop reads CASSLAPGEANVLTF. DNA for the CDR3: TGCGCCAGCAGCTTGGCGCCAGGTGAGGCCAACGTCCTGACTTTC.

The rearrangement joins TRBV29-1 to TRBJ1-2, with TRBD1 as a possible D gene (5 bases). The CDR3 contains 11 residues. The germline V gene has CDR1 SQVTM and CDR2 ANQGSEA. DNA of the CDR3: TGCAGTTTTAGGGGAAGCTATGGCTACACCTTC. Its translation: CSFRGSYGYTF. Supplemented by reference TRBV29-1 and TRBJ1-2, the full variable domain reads SAVISQKPSRDICQRGTSLTIQCQVDSQVTMMFWYRQQPGQSLTLIATANQGSEATYESGFVIDKFPISRPNLTFSTLTVSNMSPEDSSIYLCSFRGSYGYTFGSGTRLTVV.

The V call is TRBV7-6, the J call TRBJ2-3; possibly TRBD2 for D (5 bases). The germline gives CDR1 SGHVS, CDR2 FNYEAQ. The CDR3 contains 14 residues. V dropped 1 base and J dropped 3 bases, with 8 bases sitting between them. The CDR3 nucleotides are TGTGCCAGCAGCTTAGGGTCGGGAACAGATACGCAGTATTTT. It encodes CASSLGSGTDTQYF.

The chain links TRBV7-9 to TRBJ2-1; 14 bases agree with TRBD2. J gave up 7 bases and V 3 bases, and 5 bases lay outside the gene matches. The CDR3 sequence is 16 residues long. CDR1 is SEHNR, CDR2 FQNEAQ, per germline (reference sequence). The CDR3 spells CASSLGLAGEGNEQFF. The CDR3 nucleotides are TGTGCCAGCAGCTTGGGACTAGCGGGAGAGGGGAATGAGCAGTTCTTC. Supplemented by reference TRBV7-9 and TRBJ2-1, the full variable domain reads DTGVSQNPRHKITKRGQNVTFRCDPISEHNRLYWYRQTLGQGPEFLTYFQNEAQLEKSRLLSDRFSAERPKGSFSTLEIQRTEQGDSAMYLCASSLGLAGEGNEQFFGPGTRLTVL.

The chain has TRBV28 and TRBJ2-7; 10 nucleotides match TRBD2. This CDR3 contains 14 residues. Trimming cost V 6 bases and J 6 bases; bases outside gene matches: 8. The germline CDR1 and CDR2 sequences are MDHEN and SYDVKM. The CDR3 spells CASRGVVAGGEQYF. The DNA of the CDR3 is TGTGCCAGCAGGGGTGTGGTAGCGGGAGGCGAGCAGTACTTC.

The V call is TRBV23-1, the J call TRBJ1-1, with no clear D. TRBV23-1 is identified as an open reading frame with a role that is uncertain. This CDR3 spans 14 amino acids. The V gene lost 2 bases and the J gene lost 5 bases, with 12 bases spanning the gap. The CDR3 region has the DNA TGCGCCAGCAGTCAACTGGAGGATAGGACTGAAGCTTTCTTT. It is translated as CASSQLEDRTEAFF.

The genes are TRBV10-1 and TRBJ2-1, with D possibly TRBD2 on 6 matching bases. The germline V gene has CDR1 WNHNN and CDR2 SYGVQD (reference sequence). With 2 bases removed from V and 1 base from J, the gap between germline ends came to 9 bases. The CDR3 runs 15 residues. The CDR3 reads CASSEGGDSYNEQFF. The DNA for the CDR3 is TGCGCCAGCAGTGAGGGAGGGGATTCCTACAATGAGCAGTTCTTC.

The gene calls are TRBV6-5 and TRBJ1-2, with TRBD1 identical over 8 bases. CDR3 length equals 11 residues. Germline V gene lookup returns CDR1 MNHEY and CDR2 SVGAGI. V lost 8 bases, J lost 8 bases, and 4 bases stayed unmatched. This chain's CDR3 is CASGTGTGYTF. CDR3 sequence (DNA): TGTGCCAGCGGGACAGGAACCGGCTACACCTTC.

CDR3 sequence reads: CASPREHTGELFF. As DNA, the CDR3 is TGTGCCAGTCCCCGGGAGCACACCGGGGAGCTGTTTTTT. J is TRBJ2-2 and V is TRBV19; weak D call: TRBD2 (6 bases). CDR3 size: 13 residues. V was trimmed by 8 bases and J by 3 bases, leaving 10 bases between them. Germline CDR1 reads LNHDA; CDR2 reads SQIVND (reference sequence).

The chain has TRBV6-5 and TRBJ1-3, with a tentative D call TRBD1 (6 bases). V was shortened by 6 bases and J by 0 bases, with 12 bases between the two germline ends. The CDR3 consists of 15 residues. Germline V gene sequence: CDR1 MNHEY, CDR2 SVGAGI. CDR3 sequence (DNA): TGTGCCAGCAGCCCCCGGGACAACTCTGGAAACACCATATATTTT. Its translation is CASSPRDNSGNTIYF.

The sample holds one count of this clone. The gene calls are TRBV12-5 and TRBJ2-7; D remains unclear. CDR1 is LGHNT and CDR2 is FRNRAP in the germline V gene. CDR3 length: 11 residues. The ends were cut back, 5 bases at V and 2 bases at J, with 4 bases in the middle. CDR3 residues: CASGVTYEQYF. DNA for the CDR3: TGTGCTAGTGGTGTCACCTACGAGCAGTACTTC.

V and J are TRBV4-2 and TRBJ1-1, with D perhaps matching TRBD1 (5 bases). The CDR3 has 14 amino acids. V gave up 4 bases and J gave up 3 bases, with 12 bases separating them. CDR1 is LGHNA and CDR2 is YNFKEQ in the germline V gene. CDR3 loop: CASSPRRGDTEAFF. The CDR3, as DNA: TGTGCCAGCAGCCCGCGGCGGGGGGACACTGAAGCTTTCTTT.

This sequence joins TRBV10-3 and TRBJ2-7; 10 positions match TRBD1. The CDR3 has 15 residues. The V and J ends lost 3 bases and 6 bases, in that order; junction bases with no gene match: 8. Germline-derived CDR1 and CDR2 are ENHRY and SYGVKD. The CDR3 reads CAISESGTGVSEQYF. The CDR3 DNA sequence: TGTGCCATCAGTGAATCCGGGACAGGGGTCAGCGAGCAGTACTTC.

The CDR3: CSVFGTRNTGELFF. In DNA form, the CDR3 reads TGCAGCGTTTTCGGGACTAGGAACACCGGGGAGCTGTTTTTT. The chain combines TRBV29-1 with TRBJ2-2, with TRBD2 matching over 8 bases. The junction had 3 bases not matched to a gene; V was cut back by 5 bases and J by 1 base. Germline V lookup: CDR1 SQVTM, CDR2 ANQGSEA. The CDR3 contains 14 residues.

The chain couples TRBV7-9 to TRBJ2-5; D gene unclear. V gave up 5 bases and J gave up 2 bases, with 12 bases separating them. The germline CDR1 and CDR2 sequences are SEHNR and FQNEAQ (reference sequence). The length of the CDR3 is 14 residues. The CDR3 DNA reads TGTGCCAGCAGCCACTTAACTCCTCAAGAGACCCAGTACTTC. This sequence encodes CASSHLTPQETQYF.

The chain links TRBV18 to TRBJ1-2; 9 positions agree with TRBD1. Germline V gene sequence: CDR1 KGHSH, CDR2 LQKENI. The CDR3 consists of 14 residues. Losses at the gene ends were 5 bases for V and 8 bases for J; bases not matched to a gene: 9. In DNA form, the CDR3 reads TGTGCCAGCTCATTCTCGGACAGGGGTGGCGGCTACACCTTC. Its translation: CASSFSDRGGGYTF.

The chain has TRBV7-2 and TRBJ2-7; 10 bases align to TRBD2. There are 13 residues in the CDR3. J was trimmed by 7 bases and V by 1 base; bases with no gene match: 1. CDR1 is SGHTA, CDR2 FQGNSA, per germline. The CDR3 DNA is TGTGCCAGCAGCTTAGAACTAGCGGGAGAGCAGTACTTC. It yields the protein CASSLELAGEQYF.

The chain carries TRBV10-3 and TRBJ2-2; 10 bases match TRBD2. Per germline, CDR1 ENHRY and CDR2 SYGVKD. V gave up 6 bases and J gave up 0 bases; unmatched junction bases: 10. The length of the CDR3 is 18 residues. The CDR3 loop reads CAIRVSGGASTNTGELFF. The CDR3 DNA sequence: TGTGCCATCAGGGTGAGCGGGGGGGCCTCTACGAACACCGGGGAGCTGTTTTTT.

The CDR3 loop is CSARSGGYTF. DNA for the CDR3: TGCAGTGCTAGATCAGGTGGCTACACCTTC. The chain is built from TRBV20-1 and TRBJ1-2; D gene unclear. The V gene lost 2 bases and the J gene lost 7 bases, with 5 bases spanning the gap. In germline, CDR1 is DFQATT, CDR2 SNEGSKA (reference sequence). This CDR3 contains 10 residues.

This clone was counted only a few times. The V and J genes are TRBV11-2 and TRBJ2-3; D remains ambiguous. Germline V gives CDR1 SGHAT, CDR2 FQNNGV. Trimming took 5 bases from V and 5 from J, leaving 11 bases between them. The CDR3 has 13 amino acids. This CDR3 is CASSISNGDTQYF. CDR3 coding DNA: TGTGCCAGCAGCATTAGTAACGGAGATACGCAGTATTTT.